A single sample gave rise to the 14 T cell receptor beta chains below, sequenced in a study of tumor-infiltrating lymphocytes in primary liver carcinoma. Bulk tissue was left unsorted, and RNA and DNA were co-extracted from about 20-30 mg of it. Priming with a constant-region primer yielded TCR beta cDNA from 450 to 550 ng total RNA. Three nested multiplex PCR rounds, a slightly modified ARM-PCR, produced the libraries for TCR beta. Investigators reported that the first two PCR rounds, at around 11 cycles each, used TRBV1-TRBV30 forward primers with a C-beta reverse primer. Using its own MiXCR run on the multiplex PCR reads, TCRdb lists one record per CDR3 protein. This sample has around 29,000 distinct CDR3 sequences, with around two thirds found just once. The specimen sequenced was liver tumor tissue from sampling region 3. Subset meaning: tumor region T3, left-lateral pole. Source of these receptors: a woman between 25 and 40 years old with primary liver carcinoma and hepatitis B virus infection.

CDR3 protein: CASSLVAMREGLDIQYF. CDR3 nucleotides: TGTGCCAGCAGCTTAGTAGCAATGAGGGAGGGGTTGGACATTCAGTACTTC. The chain recombines TRBV5-5 with TRBJ2-4, with 7 positions matching TRBD2. The germline V gene encodes CDR1 SGHKS and CDR2 YYEKEE (reference sequence). The V and J ends lost 2 bases and 8 bases, in that order; junction bases with no gene match: 16. The CDR3 sequence is 17 residues long.

As regards this clonotype: The junction departs from germline at one end; a sequencing error may be responsible. The V and J genes are TRBV28 and TRBJ2-5, with D possibly being TRBD1 (6 bases). CDR3 length: 14 residues. The V gene's germline CDR1 is MDHEN and CDR2 SYDVKM. CDR3 amino acids: CVSSAIGGWETQYF. For the CDR3, the DNA is TGTGTCAGCAGTGCGATAGGGGGATGGGAGACCCAGTACTTC.

This clonotype was observed at least ten times. V usage is TRBV11-2 and J usage is TRBJ2-6; 9 bases match TRBD1. After removal of 1 base from V and 2 bases from J, the junction contained 6 bases not matched to a gene. The CDR3 contains 18 residues. The germline V gene encodes CDR1 SGHAT and CDR2 FQNNGV. CDR3 in amino acids: CASSLAPGQGPGANVLTF. The CDR3 DNA reads as TGTGCCAGCAGCTTAGCCCCGGGACAGGGCCCTGGGGCCAACGTCCTGACTTTC.

Remarks on this clonotype: The CDR3 does not close with the conserved phenylalanine or tryptophan, likely indicating a read error. It is unclear where the CDR3 begins or ends on the DNA, so no DNA is shown, and the CDR3 is as TCRdb lists it. The chain links TRBV7-3 to TRBJ2-7; the tabulated D call, TRBD2, remains unverified against the DNA. 15 amino acids form the CDR3, both terminal residues included. CDR1 and CDR2 from the germline V gene are SGHTA and FQGTGA. CDR3 region: CASSQGLAGVYELYL.

CDR3 in amino acids: CASSLGRSATSEKLFF. As DNA, the CDR3 is TGTGCCAGCAGCTTAGGCAGGTCTGCAACTAGTGAGAAACTGTTTTTT. The rearrangement links TRBV7-9 to TRBJ1-4; no reliable D call. This CDR3 contains 16 residues. Trimming cost V 1 base and J 11 bases, with 20 bases left between them. CDR1 is SEHNR and CDR2 is FQNEAQ in the germline V gene (reference sequence).

Note on this clonotype: A much larger clone differs by one base, so this may be a read error. The CDR3 sequence is CVSSRQGFYEQYF. The CDR3 bases are TGTGTCAGCAGTCGACAGGGGTTCTACGAGCAGTACTTC. J is TRBJ2-7 and V is TRBV6-5; the match to TRBD1 covers 8 bases. The CDR3 contains 13 residues. In germline, CDR1 is MNHEY, CDR2 SVGAGI.

V is TRBV20-1 and J is TRBJ2-1; TRBD2 aligns across 10 bases. Germline V CDR1 and CDR2: DFQATT, SNEGSKA (reference sequence). CDR3 size: 17 residues. J was trimmed by 5 bases and V by 6 bases; bases with no gene match: 16. The CDR3 sequence is CSAPAGGLLRSHNEQFF. As DNA, the CDR3 is TGCAGTGCCCCAGCGGGAGGGCTACTGAGATCCCACAATGAGCAGTTCTTC.

As concerns this clonotype: This CDR3 is missing its conserved last phenylalanine or tryptophan, likely due to a read error. The chain joins TRBV11-2 to TRBJ1-2, with D perhaps TRBD1 (5 bases). The CDR3 runs 14 residues. CDR1 is SGHAT, CDR2 FQNNGV, per germline. The CDR3 protein is CAGSPGGTVVGYTL. The CDR3 bases are TGTGCCGGCAGCCCCGGGGGTACAGTCGTCGGCTACACCTTA.

This clonotype came up a few times. This chain uses TRBV20-1 with TRBJ2-1; TRBD2 agrees at 11 bases. The CDR3 covers 14 residues. With V trimmed by 6 bases and J by 3 bases, 4 bases remained unmatched. Germline CDR1 is DFQATT and CDR2 is SNEGSKA (reference sequence). The CDR3 sequence is CSAVGLAVYNEQFF. CDR3 sequence (DNA): TGCAGTGCGGTGGGACTAGCGGTCTACAATGAGCAGTTCTTC.

In this sample, this clonotype turned up many times. V and J are TRBV11-2 and TRBJ2-5; the D is unclear. The germline gives CDR1 SGHAT, CDR2 FQNNGV. The V gene lost 1 base and the J gene lost 2 bases, with 14 bases spanning the gap. This CDR3 comprises 16 residues. This CDR3 is CASSLGSASGQETQYF. The CDR3 DNA reads as TGTGCCAGCAGCTTAGGATCGGCTAGTGGTCAAGAGACCCAGTACTTC.

With regard to this clonotype: Relative to the germline gene, one junction end is altered; a read error may explain this. The chain has TRBV28 and TRBJ1-5, with 7 bases identical to TRBD1. The CDR3 loop spans 14 amino acids. CDR1 MDHEN and CDR2 SYDVKM come from the germline V gene. Here the CDR3 DNA reads TGTGTCAGCAGTTCAAGCAGGGGGATCCAGCCCCAGCATTTT. Its protein is CVSSSSRGIQPQHF.

In regard to this clonotype: Likely a read error: the CDR3 ends without its conserved phenylalanine or tryptophan. The rearrangement links TRBV28 to TRBJ2-5; the D gene is possibly TRBD2 (5 bases). The CDR3 length is 15 residues. Germline CDR1 MDHEN, CDR2 SYDVKM. Trimming took off 4 bases at V and 4 bases at J, with 16 bases between the two ends. CDR3 sequence reads: CASSSLTNGGETQYL. The DNA for the CDR3 is TGTGCCAGCAGTTCGCTGACTAACGGAGGAGAGACCCAGTACCTC.

With regard to this clonotype: The conserved final phenylalanine or tryptophan is absent from the CDR3, which likely points to a read error. The CDR3 sequence is CAGSSGTNGRYQFS. CDR3 DNA: TGTGCCGGCAGCTCCGGGACTAACGGGAGGTATCAGTTCTCC. The chain is built from TRBV7-9 and TRBJ2-1, with TRBD2 identical over 7 bases. Germline V gene sequence: CDR1 SEHNR, CDR2 FQNEAQ (reference sequence). The CDR3 is 14 amino acids.

This clonotype is deemed medium-sized. The chain uses TRBV4-2 and TRBJ2-1; a weak D match, TRBD1 (6 bases). The CDR3 runs to 13 residues. Deletions cut 4 bases from V and 7 bases from J, with 11 bases between. CDR1 LGHNA and CDR2 YNFKEQ come from the germline V gene. The CDR3 region has the DNA TGTGCCAGCAGCCTGGGGGCTAGGAATGAGCAGTTCTTC. This translates into CASSLGARNEQFF.